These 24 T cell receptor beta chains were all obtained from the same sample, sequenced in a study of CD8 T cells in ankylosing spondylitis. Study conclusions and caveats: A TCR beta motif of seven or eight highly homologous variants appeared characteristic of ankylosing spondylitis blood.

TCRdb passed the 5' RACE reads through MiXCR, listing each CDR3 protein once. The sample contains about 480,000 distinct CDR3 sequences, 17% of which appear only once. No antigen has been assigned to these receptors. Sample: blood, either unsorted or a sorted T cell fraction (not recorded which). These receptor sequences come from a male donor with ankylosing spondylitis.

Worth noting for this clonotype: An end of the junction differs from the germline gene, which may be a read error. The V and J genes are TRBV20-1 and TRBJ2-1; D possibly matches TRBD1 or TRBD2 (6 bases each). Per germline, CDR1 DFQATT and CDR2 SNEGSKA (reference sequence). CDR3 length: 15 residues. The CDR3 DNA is TGCAGTGCTCCAGAGTTGGGGGGCTCGCACAATGAGCAGCTCTTC. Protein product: CSAPELGGSHNEQLF.

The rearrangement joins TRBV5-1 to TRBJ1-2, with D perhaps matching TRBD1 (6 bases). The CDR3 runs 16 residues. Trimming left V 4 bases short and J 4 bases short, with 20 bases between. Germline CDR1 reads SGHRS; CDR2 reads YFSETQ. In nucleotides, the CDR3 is TGCGCCAGCAGCGCAGACCCGGGGCTGGGGGCCTATGGCTACACCTTC. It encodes CASSADPGLGAYGYTF.

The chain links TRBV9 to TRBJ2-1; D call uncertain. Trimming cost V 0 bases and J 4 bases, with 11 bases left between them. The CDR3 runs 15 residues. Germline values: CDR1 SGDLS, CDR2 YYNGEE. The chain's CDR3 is CASSVVTEVYNEQFF. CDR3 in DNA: TGTGCCAGCAGCGTAGTGACGGAAGTTTACAATGAGCAGTTCTTC.

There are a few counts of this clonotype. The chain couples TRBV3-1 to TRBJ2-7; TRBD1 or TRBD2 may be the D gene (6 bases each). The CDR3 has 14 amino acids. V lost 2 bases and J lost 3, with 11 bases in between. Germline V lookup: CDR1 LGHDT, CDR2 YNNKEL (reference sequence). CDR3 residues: CASSQQGRDYEQYF. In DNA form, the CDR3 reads TGTGCCAGCAGCCAACAGGGGCGGGACTACGAGCAGTACTTC.

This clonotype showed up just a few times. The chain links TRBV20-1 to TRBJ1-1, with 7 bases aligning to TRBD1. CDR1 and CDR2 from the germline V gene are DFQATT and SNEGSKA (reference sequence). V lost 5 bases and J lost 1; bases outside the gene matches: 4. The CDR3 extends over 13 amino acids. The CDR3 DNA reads TGCAGTGCTCCCAGGGGGAGGAACACTGAAGCTTTCTTT. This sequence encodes CSAPRGRNTEAFF.

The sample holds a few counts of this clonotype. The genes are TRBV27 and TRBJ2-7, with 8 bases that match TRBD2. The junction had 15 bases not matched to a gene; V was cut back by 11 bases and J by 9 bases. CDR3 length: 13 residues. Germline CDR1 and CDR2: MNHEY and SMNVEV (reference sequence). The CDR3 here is CAPGGGHWGRQYF. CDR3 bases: TGTGCCCCCGGGGGGGGCCACTGGGGAAGGCAGTACTTC.

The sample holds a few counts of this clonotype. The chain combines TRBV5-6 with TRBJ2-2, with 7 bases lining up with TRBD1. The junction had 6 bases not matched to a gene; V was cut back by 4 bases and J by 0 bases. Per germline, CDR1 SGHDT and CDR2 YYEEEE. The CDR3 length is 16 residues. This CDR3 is CASSRRGQPNTGELFF. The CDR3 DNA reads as TGTGCCAGCAGCAGACGGGGACAGCCGAACACCGGGGAGCTGTTTTTT.

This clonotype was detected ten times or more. The CDR3 protein is CASSLGYEQYF. The CDR3 coding sequence is TGTGCCAGCAGTTTAGGCTACGAGCAGTACTTC. The V and J genes are TRBV28 and TRBJ2-7; D call uncertain. The CDR3 runs to 11 residues. Germline-derived CDR1 and CDR2 are MDHEN and SYDVKM. Trimming pared 2 bases from V and 3 bases from J, leaving 2 bases between. The variable domain in full, completed from reference TRBV28 and TRBJ2-7, reads DVKVTQSSRYLVKRTGEKVFLECVQDMDHENMFWYRQDPGLGLRLIYFSYDVKMKEKGDIPEGYSVSREKKERFSLILESASTNQTSMYLCASSLGYEQYFGPGTRLTVT.

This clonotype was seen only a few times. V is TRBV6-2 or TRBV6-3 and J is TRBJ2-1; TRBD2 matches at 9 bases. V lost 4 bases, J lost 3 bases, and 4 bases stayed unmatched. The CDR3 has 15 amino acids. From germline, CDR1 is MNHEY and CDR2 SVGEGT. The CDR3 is CASSWLAGVYNEQFF. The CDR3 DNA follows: TGTGCCAGCAGTTGGTTAGCGGGGGTCTACAATGAGCAGTTCTTC.

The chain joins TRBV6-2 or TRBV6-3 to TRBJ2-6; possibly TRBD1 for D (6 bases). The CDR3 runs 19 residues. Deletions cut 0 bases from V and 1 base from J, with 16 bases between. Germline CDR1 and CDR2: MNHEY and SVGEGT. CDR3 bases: TGTGCCAGCAGTTACTCGAATGGCAGGGGTGTTTCTGGGGCCAACGTCCTGACTTTC. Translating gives CASSYSNGRGVSGANVLTF.

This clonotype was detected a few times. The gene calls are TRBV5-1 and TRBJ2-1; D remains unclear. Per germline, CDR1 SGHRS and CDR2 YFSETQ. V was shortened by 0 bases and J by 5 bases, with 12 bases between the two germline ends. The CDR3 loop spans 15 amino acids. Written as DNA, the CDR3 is TGCGCCAGCAGCTTGGCCGTCGGCTATAACAATGAGCAGTTCTTC. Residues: CASSLAVGYNNEQFF.

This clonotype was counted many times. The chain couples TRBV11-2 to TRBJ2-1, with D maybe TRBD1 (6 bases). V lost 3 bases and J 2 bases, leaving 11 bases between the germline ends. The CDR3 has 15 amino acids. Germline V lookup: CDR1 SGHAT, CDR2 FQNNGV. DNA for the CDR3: TGTGCCAGCAGCTTCACAGGGTACCCCTACAATGAGCAGTTCTTC. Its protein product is CASSFTGYPYNEQFF.

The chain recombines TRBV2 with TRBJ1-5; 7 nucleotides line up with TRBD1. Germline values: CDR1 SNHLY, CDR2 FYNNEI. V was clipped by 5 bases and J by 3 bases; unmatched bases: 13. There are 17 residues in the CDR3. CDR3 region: CASSTRPGDSVNQPQHF. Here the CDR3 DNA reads TGTGCCAGCAGTACCCGCCCGGGGGACAGCGTCAATCAGCCCCAGCATTTT.

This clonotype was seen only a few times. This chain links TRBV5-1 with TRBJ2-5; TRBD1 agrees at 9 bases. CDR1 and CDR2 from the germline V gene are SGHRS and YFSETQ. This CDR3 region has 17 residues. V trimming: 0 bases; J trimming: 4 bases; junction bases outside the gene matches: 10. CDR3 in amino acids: CASSLAKLQGAIETQYF. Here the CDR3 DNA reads TGCGCCAGCAGCTTGGCCAAGTTACAGGGGGCGATAGAGACCCAGTACTTC.

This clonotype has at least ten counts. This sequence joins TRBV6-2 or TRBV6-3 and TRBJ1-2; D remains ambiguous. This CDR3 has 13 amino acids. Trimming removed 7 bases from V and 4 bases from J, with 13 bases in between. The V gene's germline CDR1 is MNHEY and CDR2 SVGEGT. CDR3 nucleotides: TGTGCCAGCAAGGGCAGCGCTAGCTATGGCTACACCTTC. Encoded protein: CASKGSASYGYTF.

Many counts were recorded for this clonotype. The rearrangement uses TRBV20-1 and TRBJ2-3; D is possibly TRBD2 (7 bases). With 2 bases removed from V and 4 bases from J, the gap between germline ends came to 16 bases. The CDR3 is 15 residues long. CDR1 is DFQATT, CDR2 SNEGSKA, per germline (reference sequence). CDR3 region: CSARPGGAIPDTQYF. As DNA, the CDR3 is TGCAGTGCTAGACCGGGGGGCGCGATACCAGATACGCAGTATTTT.

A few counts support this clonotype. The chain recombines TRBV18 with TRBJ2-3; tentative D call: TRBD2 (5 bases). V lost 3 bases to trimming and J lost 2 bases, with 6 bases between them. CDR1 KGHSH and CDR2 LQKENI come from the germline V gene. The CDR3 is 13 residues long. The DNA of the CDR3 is TGTGCCAGCTCACCCGACTACACAGATACGCAGTATTTT. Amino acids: CASSPDYTDTQYF. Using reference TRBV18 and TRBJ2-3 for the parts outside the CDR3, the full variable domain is NAGVMQNPRHLVRRRGQEARLRCSPMKGHSHVYWYRQLPEEGLKFMVYLQKENIIDESGMPKERFSAEFPKEGPSILRIQQVVRGDSAAYFCASSPDYTDTQYFGPGTRLTVL.

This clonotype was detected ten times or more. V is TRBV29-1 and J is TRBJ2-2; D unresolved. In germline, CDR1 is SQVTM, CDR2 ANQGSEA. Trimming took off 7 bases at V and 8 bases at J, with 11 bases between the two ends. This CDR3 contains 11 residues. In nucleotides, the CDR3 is TGCAGCGCCCGGGTTTCAGGGGAGCTGTTTTTT. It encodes CSARVSGELFF.

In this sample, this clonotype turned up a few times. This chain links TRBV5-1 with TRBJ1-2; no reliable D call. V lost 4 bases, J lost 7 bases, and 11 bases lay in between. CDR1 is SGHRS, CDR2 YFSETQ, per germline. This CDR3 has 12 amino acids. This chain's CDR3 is CASSPDGLGYTF. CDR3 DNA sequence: TGCGCCAGCAGCCCGGACGGACTTGGCTACACCTTC. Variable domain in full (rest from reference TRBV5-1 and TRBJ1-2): KAGVTQTPRYLIKTRGQQVTLSCSPISGHRSVSWYQQTPGQGLQFLFEYFSETQRNKGNFPGRFSGRQFSNSRSEMNVSTLELGDSALYLCASSPDGLGYTFGSGTRLTVV.

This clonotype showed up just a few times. CDR3 bases: TGCGCCAGCAGCCAGCAAACTAGCGGGAGGACAACCTACGAGCAGTACTTC. Translated: CASSQQTSGRTTYEQYF. The rearrangement joins TRBV4-3 to TRBJ2-7; 12 bases are a match to TRBD2. CDR1 and CDR2 from the germline V gene are LGHNA and YSLEER. This CDR3 region has 17 residues. Unmatched junction bases numbered 8, after V lost 3 bases and J lost 2 bases.

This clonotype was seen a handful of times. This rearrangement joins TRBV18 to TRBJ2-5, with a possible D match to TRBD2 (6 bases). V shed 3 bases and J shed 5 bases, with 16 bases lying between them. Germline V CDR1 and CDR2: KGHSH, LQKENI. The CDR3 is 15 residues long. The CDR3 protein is CASSPLGTAQETQYF. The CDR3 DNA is TGTGCCAGCTCACCTTTGGGGACTGCGCAGGAGACCCAGTACTTC.

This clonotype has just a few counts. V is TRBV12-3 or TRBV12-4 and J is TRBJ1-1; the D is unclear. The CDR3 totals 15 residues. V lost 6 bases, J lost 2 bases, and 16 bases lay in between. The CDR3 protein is CASSPTKVINTEAFF. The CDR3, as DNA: TGTGCCAGCAGCCCAACCAAGGTCATTAACACTGAAGCTTTCTTT.

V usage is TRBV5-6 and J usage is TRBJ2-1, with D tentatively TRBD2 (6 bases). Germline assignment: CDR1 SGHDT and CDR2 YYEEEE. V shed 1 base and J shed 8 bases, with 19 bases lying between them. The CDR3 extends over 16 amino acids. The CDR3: CASSLSIGSYYDEQFF. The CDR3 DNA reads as TGTGCCAGCAGCTTGTCGATCGGGAGTTATTACGATGAGCAGTTCTTC. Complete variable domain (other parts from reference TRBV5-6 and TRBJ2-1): DAGVTQSPTHLIKTRGQQVTLRCSPKSGHDTVSWYQQALGQGPQFIFQYYEEEERQRGNFPDRFSGHQFPNYSSELNVNALLLGDSALYLCASSLSIGSYYDEQFFGPGTRLTVL.

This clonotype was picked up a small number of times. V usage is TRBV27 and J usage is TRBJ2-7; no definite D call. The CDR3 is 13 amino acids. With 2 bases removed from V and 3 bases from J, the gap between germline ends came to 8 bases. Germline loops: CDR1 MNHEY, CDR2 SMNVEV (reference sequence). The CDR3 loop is CASSLEPFYEQYF. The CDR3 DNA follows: TGTGCCAGCAGTTTAGAACCTTTCTACGAGCAGTACTTC.